These 21 T cell receptor beta chains came from one sample sequenced in a study of T cell changes during pregnancy in multiple sclerosis. Profiled with immunoSEQ multiplex PCR; TCRdb holds only in-frame clones, not every one. The table lists approximately 22,000 clones, 90% to 95% of them singletons. Sequencing was performed on CD8+ T cells from peripheral blood mononuclear cells, taken in the third trimester of pregnancy. The origin of the receptors is a female donor with multiple sclerosis, enrolled in a pregnancy study.

The chain joins TRBV4-2 to TRBJ2-3; 10 bases match TRBD2. Looked up from germline, CDR1 is LGHNA and CDR2 is YNFKEQ. V trimming: 2 bases; J trimming: 2 bases; junction bases outside the gene matches: 10. The CDR3 sequence is 18 residues long. CDR3 sequence: CASSQYGKTSGITDTQYF. The CDR3 coding sequence is TGTGCCAGCAGCCAATACGGGAAAACTAGCGGGATCACAGATACGCAGTATTTT.

The V call is TRBV19, the J call TRBJ2-7; D is unresolved. Trimming left V 1 base short and J 2 bases short, with 12 bases between. From germline, CDR1 is LNHDA and CDR2 SQIVND (reference sequence). The CDR3 runs 15 residues. In DNA, the CDR3 is TGTGCCAGTAGTATAGTGTTCGACACGGCCTACGAGCAGTACTTC. Protein product: CASSIVFDTAYEQYF.

The chain uses TRBV7-8 and TRBJ2-1; TRBD1 matches at 7 bases. This CDR3 has 15 amino acids. Trimming removed 1 base from V and 6 bases from J; junction bases left unmatched: 6. From germline, CDR1 is SGHVS and CDR2 FQNEAQ. CDR3 amino acids: CASSLGTGVTNEQFF. The DNA of the CDR3 is TGTGCCAGCAGCTTAGGTACAGGGGTTACCAATGAGCAGTTCTTC. Based on the CDR3 plus reference TRBV7-8 and TRBJ2-1, the full variable domain is GAGVSQSPRYKVAKRGQDVALRCDPISGHVSLFWYQQALGQGPEFLTYFQNEAQLDKSGLPSDRFFAERPEGSVSTLKIQRTQQEDSAVYLCASSLGTGVTNEQFFGPGTRLTVL.

The chain has TRBV7-3 and TRBJ2-1; 7 bases are shared with TRBD2. V was pared by 4 bases and J by 0 bases, with 3 bases of the junction left unmatched. Germline CDR1 is SGHTA and CDR2 is FQGTGA. The CDR3 has 15 residues. DNA of the CDR3: TGTGCCAGCAGCTACGGGGGGAGCTCCTACAATGAGCAGTTCTTC. This translates into CASSYGGSSYNEQFF.

The DNA for the CDR3 is TGTGCCAGCAGCCCCACCGGGACAGGTACTATAGGGCAGTTCTTC. This encodes CASSPTGTGTIGQFF. The chain recombines TRBV13 with TRBJ2-1; 8 bases fit TRBD1. J gave up 12 bases and V 5 bases, and 15 bases lay outside the gene matches. The CDR3 runs to 15 residues. Germline CDR1 is PRHDT and CDR2 is FYEKMQ (reference sequence).

This chain connects TRBV19 to TRBJ2-1; TRBD2 matches at 11 bases. V was pared by 2 bases and J by 7 bases, with 4 bases of the junction left unmatched. The CDR3 consists of 15 residues. The V gene's germline CDR1 is LNHDA and CDR2 SQIVND (reference sequence). The CDR3 is CASSIWVAGGNEQFF. CDR3 coding DNA: TGTGCCAGTAGTATATGGGTAGCGGGAGGGAATGAGCAGTTCTTC.

V is TRBV29-1 and J is TRBJ2-3; possibly TRBD2 for D (5 bases). Looked up from germline, CDR1 is SQVTM and CDR2 is ANQGSEA. The CDR3 contains 14 residues. The V and J ends lost 7 bases and 1 base respectively, with 15 bases between them. CDR3 in amino acids: CSADYPGGTDTQYF. The CDR3 DNA reads as TGCAGCGCTGACTACCCCGGGGGCACAGATACGCAGTATTTT.

The rearrangement uses TRBV4-1 and TRBJ2-1; the match to TRBD2 covers 10 bases. This CDR3 has 17 residues. With V trimmed by 1 base and J by 5 bases, 8 bases remained unmatched. CDR1 and CDR2 (germline): MGHRA, YSYEKL. The CDR3 DNA is TGCGCCAGCAGCCAAGCGTCCTTACTAGCGGGAAACAATGAGCAGTTCTTC. Translated: CASSQASLLAGNNEQFF.

The rearrangement joins TRBV9 to TRBJ1-3, with D unresolved. V was cut by 4 bases and J by 1 base, with 12 bases left in between. CDR1 is SGDLS, CDR2 YYNGEE, per germline. The CDR3 length is 15 residues. CDR3 sequence: CASSPRGGSGNTIYF. CDR3 coding DNA: TGTGCCAGCAGCCCCCGCGGCGGGTCTGGAAACACCATATATTTT. Looking up the rest from reference TRBV9 and TRBJ1-3 gives the full variable domain: DSGVTQTPKHLITATGQRVTLRCSPRSGDLSVYWYQQSLDQGLQFLIQYYNGEERAKGNILERFSAQQFPDLHSELNLSSLELGDSALYFCASSPRGGSGNTIYFGEGSWLTVV.

This chain joins TRBV28 and TRBJ1-1; TRBD1 aligns across 9 bases. The CDR3 has 17 amino acids. Germline-derived CDR1 and CDR2 are MDHEN and SYDVKM. The trim removed 5 bases at V and 0 bases at J, leaving 10 bases unmatched. CDR3 in amino acids: CASSPPGTGIMNTEAFF. As DNA, the CDR3 is TGTGCCAGCAGTCCTCCCGGGACAGGGATCATGAACACTGAAGCTTTCTTT.

This clone has just a few counts. The rearrangement joins TRBV30 to TRBJ2-2, with TRBD2 identical over 8 bases. The CDR3 is made up of 17 amino acids. CDR1 and CDR2 (germline): GTSNPN, SVGIG (reference sequence). V dropped 8 bases and J dropped 3; count of bases not matched to a gene: 17. Here the CDR3 DNA reads TGTGCCCTCAATCGTTATGTAGCGGGAAGATACACCGGGGAGCTGTTTTTT. Its protein is CALNRYVAGRYTGELFF.

The gene calls are TRBV9 and TRBJ2-2, with D perhaps matching TRBD1 (6 bases). This CDR3 region has 15 residues. CDR1 and CDR2 (germline): SGDLS, YYNGEE. V was cut by 5 bases and J by 6 bases, with 17 bases left in between. This CDR3 reads CASSASGQPSGELFF. CDR3 sequence (DNA): TGTGCCAGCAGTGCCTCCGGACAGCCATCCGGGGAGCTGTTTTTT.

The CDR3, as DNA: TGTGCCTGGAGCGGACTAGCGGGGGGAGTTGGATACGAGCAGTACTTC. Translation: CAWSGLAGGVGYEQYF. The chain links TRBV30 to TRBJ2-7; 14 positions match TRBD2. CDR3 length equals 16 residues. V dropped 3 bases and J dropped 4; count of bases not matched to a gene: 8. CDR1 and CDR2 (germline): GTSNPN, SVGIG (reference sequence).

The rearrangement uses TRBV10-3 and TRBJ1-2; D might be TRBD1 (5 bases). The CDR3 spans 13 residues. Germline-derived CDR1 and CDR2 are ENHRY and SYGVKD. V lost 4 bases to trimming and J lost 8 bases, with 14 bases between them. The CDR3 protein is CAISGGDGGGYTF. Here the CDR3 DNA reads TGTGCCATCAGTGGGGGGGACGGCGGCGGCTACACCTTC.

The J gene is TRBJ2-2, the V gene TRBV30, with D maybe TRBD2 (6 bases). The V gene's germline CDR1 is GTSNPN and CDR2 SVGIG (reference sequence). The CDR3 is made up of 13 amino acids. With 0 bases removed from V and 6 bases from J, the gap between germline ends came to 8 bases. The CDR3 coding sequence is TGTGCCTGGAGTGTACCGGGGGCCGGGGAGCTGTTTTTT. Residues: CAWSVPGAGELFF.

The chain uses TRBV2 and TRBJ2-7, with 9 bases fitting TRBD2. V lost 5 bases to trimming and J lost 5 bases; unmatched junction nucleotides: 10. The CDR3 covers 15 residues. Germline assignment: CDR1 SNHLY and CDR2 FYNNEI. The CDR3 reads CASSTSGSGSHEQYF. CDR3 nucleotides: TGTGCCAGCAGTACCAGCGGTAGCGGGAGCCACGAGCAGTACTTC.

Comment on this clone: The identical CDR3 is also encoded by other nucleotide sequences in the sample. V gene TRBV19 combines with J gene TRBJ1-1; unclear D gene. This CDR3 is 13 amino acids long. Germline V gene lookup returns CDR1 LNHDA and CDR2 SQIVND (reference sequence). V lost 3 bases, J lost 2 bases, and 7 bases lay in between. In nucleotides, the CDR3 is TGTGCCAGTAGTATCGCAGTAAACACTGAAGCTTTCTTT. Protein: CASSIAVNTEAFF.

The chain links TRBV27 to TRBJ2-2; 7 nucleotides align to TRBD1. After removal of 8 bases from V and 6 bases from J, the junction contained 3 bases not matched to a gene. The CDR3 consists of 12 residues. The germline V gene encodes CDR1 MNHEY and CDR2 SMNVEV (reference sequence). CDR3 loop: CASGRGPGELFF. In nucleotides, the CDR3 is TGTGCCAGCGGAAGGGGGCCCGGGGAGCTGTTTTTT.

The rearrangement joins TRBV7-9 to TRBJ2-7, with 8 bases matching TRBD2. V lost 5 bases, J lost 2 bases, and 5 bases stayed unmatched. Germline V gene lookup returns CDR1 SEHNR and CDR2 FQNEAQ (reference sequence). This CDR3 spans 14 amino acids. CDR3 nucleotides: TGTGCCAGCAGCCCCCCGGGGGGGGCCTACGAGCAGTACTTC. This translates into CASSPPGGAYEQYF.

This clone was detected once. This chain connects TRBV19 to TRBJ2-2; D may be TRBD2 (6 bases). V lost 8 bases, J lost 4 bases, and 14 bases lay in between. The CDR3 extends over 14 amino acids. Germline V gives CDR1 LNHDA, CDR2 SQIVND (reference sequence). For the CDR3, the DNA is TGTGCCAGTCACGGGTCGGGACTCACCGGGGAGCTGTTTTTT. Residues: CASHGSGLTGELFF.

The chain has TRBV2 and TRBJ1-5; maybe TRBD1 (6 bases). CDR3 length: 15 residues. V shed 7 bases and J shed 0 bases, with 13 bases lying between them. CDR1 is SNHLY, CDR2 FYNNEI, per germline. The DNA for the CDR3 is TGTGCCAGCATTCCGGGACATCATAGCAATCAGCCCCAGCATTTT. This translates into CASIPGHHSNQPQHF. Full variable domain (remainder filled in from reference TRBV2 and TRBJ1-5): EPEVTQTPSHQVTQMGQEVILRCVPISNHLYFYWYRQILGQKVEFLVSFYNNEISEKSEIFDDQFSVERPDGSNFTLKIRSTKLEDSAMYFCASIPGHHSNQPQHFGDGTRLSIL.